The 31 T cell receptor beta chains given below trace back to one sample, sequenced in a study of vaccination and CD4 T cells after COVID-19 (dated by TCRdb to between 2022 and 2023). Their cognate antigens are unknown. Library creation used PCR. This sample was sequenced with an Illumina iSeq 100. At the Johns Hopkins FTIC core, DNA from the cultured CD4+ T cells underwent TCR sequencing with the Oncomine TCR Beta short-read assay. TCRdb's own reprocessing of the public reads used fastp at Q25 and MiXCR and kept productive beta chains. When rows share a CDR3 protein, they turn into one entry using the most common DNA and genes. This sample gives some 15,000 distinct CDR3 sequences in total; 47% of them show up just once. The ten largest clones capture around 20% of the sample. The time point label, as the study defines it: late sampling 161 to 241 days after vaccination in three convalescent patients. Interpreted using the paper, the treatment or condition label stands for: roughly 11-day PBMC culture with coronavirus spike peptide pools or control peptides (ViraFEST assay).

Sequenced here: CD4+ T cells from blood, cultured in vitro, sampled about 7 months after SARS-CoV-2 vaccination. Source of these receptors: a human donor who had recovered from COVID-19.

The rearrangement joins TRBV7-9 to TRBJ2-1; D may be TRBD2 (7 bases). Trimming cost V 5 bases and J 4 bases, with 18 bases left between them. Germline lookup yields CDR1 SEHNR and CDR2 FQNEAQ (reference sequence). CDR3 length equals 16 residues. The CDR3 coding sequence is TGTGCCAGCAGCCCCGGGAGGACAGCCTTTTACAATGAGCAGTTCTTC. Translating gives CASSPGRTAFYNEQFF.

This clonotype has a single count. The gene calls are TRBV20-1 and TRBJ2-3; TRBD2 aligns across 7 bases. V lost 0 bases to trimming and J lost 1 base; unmatched junction nucleotides: 4. The CDR3 loop spans 15 amino acids. Per germline, CDR1 DFQATT and CDR2 SNEGSKA (reference sequence). CDR3 bases: TGCAGTGCTAGAGAGGTGGGGAGGGGCACAGATACGCAGTATTTT. Encoded protein: CSAREVGRGTDTQYF.

This clonotype was observed a few times. The chain couples TRBV20-1 to TRBJ2-5; 8 nucleotides line up with TRBD1. The CDR3 covers 15 residues. Germline values: CDR1 DFQATT, CDR2 SNEGSKA (reference sequence). The J segment lost 2 bases and the V segment lost 3 bases, leaving 8 bases of the junction unmatched. As DNA, the CDR3 is TGCAGTGCTAGCCGCCCGGGGACAGGACAAGAGACCCAGTACTTC. Amino acids: CSASRPGTGQETQYF.

A remark on this clonotype: It is likely a read error: a sequence one base away is far more abundant. The chain has TRBV10-3 and TRBJ1-2; the match to TRBD1 covers 8 bases. The CDR3 is 15 residues long. Germline V gene sequence: CDR1 ENHRY, CDR2 SYGVKD. V was pared by 5 bases and J by 2 bases, with 7 bases of the junction left unmatched. The DNA of the CDR3 is TGTGCCATCAGTTACTCGCAGGGGGCGAACTATGGCTACACCTTC. Amino acids: CAISYSQGANYGYTF.

The chain recombines TRBV7-2 with TRBJ1-1; the D is unclear. Between the trimmed V and J ends, which lost 1 base and 0 bases, there was a span of 9 bases. Germline loops: CDR1 SGHTA, CDR2 FQGNSA. The CDR3 runs 15 residues. The CDR3 here is CASSLVMGMNTEAFF. In DNA form, the CDR3 reads TGTGCCAGCAGCTTAGTGATGGGAATGAACACTGAAGCTTTCTTT. Drawing the rest from reference TRBV7-2 and TRBJ1-1, the complete variable domain is GAGVSQSPSNKVTEKGKDVELRCDPISGHTALYWYRQSLGQGLEFLIYFQGNSAPDKSGLPSDRFSAERTGGSVSTLTIQRTQQEDSAVYLCASSLVMGMNTEAFFGQGTRLTVV.

In this sample, this clonotype turned up a few times. The V call is TRBV6-1, the J call TRBJ1-6; D unclear. CDR1 and CDR2 (germline): MNHNS, SASEGT. This CDR3 is 14 amino acids long. Trimming pared 6 bases from V and 9 bases from J, leaving 15 bases between. This CDR3 is CASRLDLDPSPLHF. CDR3 bases: TGTGCCAGCAGGCTGGACTTGGACCCTTCACCCCTCCACTTT.

This sequence joins TRBV24-1 and TRBJ1-2; perhaps TRBD1 as D (5 bases). V dropped 7 bases and J dropped 9 bases, with 17 bases sitting between them. The CDR3 covers 13 residues. Looked up from germline, CDR1 is KGHDR and CDR2 is SFDVKD. Here the CDR3 reads CATSGGNGASYTF. The CDR3 DNA sequence: TGTGCCACCAGCGGGGGTAACGGGGCAAGCTACACCTTC.

This chain uses TRBV6-1 with TRBJ2-5, with D uncertain. The germline V gene encodes CDR1 MNHNS and CDR2 SASEGT. The CDR3 spans 13 residues. Trimming left V 7 bases short and J 4 bases short, with 13 bases between. The CDR3 nucleotides are TGTGCCAGCACCGAAACCCTGGGAGAGACCCAGTACTTC. Translated, it gives CASTETLGETQYF.

V and J are TRBV24-1 and TRBJ2-3; D may correspond to TRBD1 or TRBD2 (6 bases each). From germline, CDR1 is KGHDR and CDR2 SFDVKD. The length of the CDR3 is 15 residues. The ends were cut back, 6 bases at V and 9 bases at J, with 21 bases in the middle. In DNA, the CDR3 is TGTGCCACCAGTACTTGGCGGGACAACACGGGAACGCAGTATTTT. Its protein product is CATSTWRDNTGTQYF.

The table lists this clonotype with a few counts. The rearrangement links TRBV6-1 to TRBJ2-5, with D tentatively TRBD2 (6 bases). This CDR3 comprises 16 residues. Trimming removed 8 bases at V and 0 bases at J, with 19 bases between. Looked up from germline, CDR1 is MNHNS and CDR2 is SASEGT. For the CDR3, the DNA is TGTGCCAGCTCACCCTTGGGCGGAGGGAACCAAGAGACCCAGTACTTC. Protein sequence: CASSPLGGGNQETQYF.

The rearrangement uses TRBV18 and TRBJ2-6; 8 positions agree with TRBD1. J was trimmed by 4 bases and V by 5 bases; bases with no gene match: 4. CDR1 is KGHSH and CDR2 is LQKENI in the germline V gene. This CDR3 is 15 amino acids long. Written as DNA, the CDR3 is TGTGCCAGCTCAGGACAGGGTTCAGGGGCCAACGTCCTGACTTTC. Translated, it gives CASSGQGSGANVLTF.

V and J are TRBV7-2 and TRBJ1-5, with TRBD1 identical over 8 bases. V lost 5 bases to trimming and J lost 2 bases; unmatched junction nucleotides: 11. The CDR3 length is 17 residues. The germline V gene has CDR1 SGHTA and CDR2 FQGNSA. In DNA, the CDR3 is TGTGCCAGCAGCGCGGGGACAGGCCGAGCCGGCAATCAGCCCCAGCATTTT. It codes for CASSAGTGRAGNQPQHF.

The chain links TRBV6-2 or TRBV6-3 to TRBJ2-1; D may be TRBD1 or TRBD2 (6 bases each). V was clipped by 0 bases and J by 2 bases, with 14 bases between them. The CDR3 is made up of 17 amino acids. Germline V gene sequence: CDR1 MNHEY, CDR2 SVGEGT. The CDR3 sequence: CASSYSGLRDTYNEQFF. The CDR3 DNA reads as TGTGCCAGCAGTTACTCGGGCCTGCGGGACACCTACAATGAGCAGTTCTTC.

This chain uses TRBV20-1 with TRBJ2-7; TRBD2 agrees at 15 bases. Per the germline V gene, CDR1 is DFQATT and CDR2 is SNEGSKA (reference sequence). The CDR3 has 16 residues. The V segment lost 5 bases and the J segment 4 bases; nucleotides outside the gene matches: 9. The CDR3 loop reads CSAVGTSGRSIYEQYF. DNA for the CDR3: TGCAGTGCTGTAGGGACTAGCGGGAGGTCTATATACGAGCAGTACTTC.

The chain is built from TRBV7-3 and TRBJ1-1; TRBD1 might be the D (5 bases). CDR1 SGHTA and CDR2 FQGTGA come from the germline V gene. The CDR3 is 13 amino acids. Trimming removed 4 bases from V and 3 bases from J, with 9 bases in between. The CDR3 loop is CASSSDTDTEAFF. CDR3 in DNA: TGTGCCAGCAGCTCGGACACAGACACTGAAGCTTTCTTT.

V gene TRBV7-6 combines with J gene TRBJ2-1; 10 nucleotides agree with TRBD2. This CDR3 spans 17 amino acids. The junction had 11 bases not matched to a gene; V was cut back by 4 bases and J by 5 bases. The germline gives CDR1 SGHVS, CDR2 FNYEAQ. CDR3 sequence (DNA): TGTGCCAGCAGCTCCGCGTCTAGCGGGAGCTTAGACAATGAGCAGTTCTTC. Its protein product is CASSSASSGSLDNEQFF.

V and J are TRBV19 and TRBJ1-2; D gene uncertain. Deletions cut 5 bases from V and 2 bases from J, with 12 bases between. CDR1 and CDR2 from the germline V gene are LNHDA and SQIVND (reference sequence). The CDR3 is 14 amino acids. As DNA, the CDR3 is TGTGCCAGTAGTCCACAGACGGAGAACTATGGCTACACCTTC. Amino acid sequence: CASSPQTENYGYTF.

The chain employs TRBV7-2 and TRBJ2-7; 8 bases agree with TRBD1. The junction had 10 bases not matched to a gene; V was cut back by 4 bases and J by 8 bases. The V gene's germline CDR1 is SGHTA and CDR2 FQGNSA. CDR3 length: 14 amino acids. The CDR3 region is CASSYRIGQGQQYF. The CDR3 DNA reads as TGTGCCAGCAGCTACAGAATTGGACAGGGTCAGCAGTACTTC.

This clonotype was found a few times. The genes are TRBV15 and TRBJ2-3; 10 positions agree with TRBD1. V trimming: 3 bases; J trimming: 4 bases; junction bases outside the gene matches: 7. Germline CDR1 and CDR2: LNHNV and YYDKDF (reference sequence). The CDR3 sequence is 16 residues long. CDR3 in DNA: TGTGCCACCAGCAGGCGGGGACAGGGGCGGGCAGATACGCAGTATTTT. Protein product: CATSRRGQGRADTQYF.

As concerns this clonotype: This may come from a read error, since a much larger clone is one base off. CDR3: CSARDWSGIVDTQYF. The CDR3, as DNA: TGCAGTGCTAGAGATTGGAGCGGGATAGTTGATACGCAGTATTTT. The rearrangement uses TRBV20-1 and TRBJ2-3; 7 nucleotides agree with TRBD2. The CDR3 has 15 amino acids. Germline V lookup: CDR1 DFQATT, CDR2 SNEGSKA (reference sequence). The junction had 9 bases not matched to a gene; V was cut back by 0 bases and J by 6 bases.

The CDR3 DNA is TGCAGTGCTAGAGATTGGGGAGACAGGGGGCAGAAGGACACTGAAGCTTTCTTT. Translated, it gives CSARDWGDRGQKDTEAFF. V is TRBV20-1 and J is TRBJ1-1; TRBD1 aligns across 10 bases. J gave up 3 bases and V 0 bases, and 13 bases lay outside the gene matches. Germline CDR1 and CDR2: DFQATT and SNEGSKA (reference sequence). The CDR3 is 18 amino acids.

The chain combines TRBV20-1 with TRBJ2-5; maybe TRBD1 (5 bases). The CDR3 has 15 amino acids. The germline V and J ends were trimmed by 0 bases and 4 bases, with 15 bases remaining between them. The germline V gene encodes CDR1 DFQATT and CDR2 SNEGSKA (reference sequence). CDR3 DNA: TGCAGTGCTAGAGATACACGGACATTCGGAGAGACCCAGTACTTC. It is translated as CSARDTRTFGETQYF.

This rearrangement joins TRBV21-1 to TRBJ1-6; the table's D gene call, TRBD1, was not cross checked with the DNA. TRBV21-1 represents a pseudogene. The CDR3 runs to 14 residues. CDR3 DNA sequence: TGTGCCACCCCTTTCAAGAGGAGTTATTCACCCCTCCACTTT. It yields the protein CATPFKRSYSPLHF.

This chain uses TRBV7-2 with TRBJ1-1; a weak D match, TRBD1 (5 bases). The length of the CDR3 is 15 residues. Trimming left V 1 base short and J 3 bases short, with 12 bases between. CDR1 is SGHTA, CDR2 FQGNSA, per germline. The CDR3 DNA sequence: TGTGCCAGCAGCTTAGTTGGGGGAGGATACACTGAAGCTTTCTTT. It translates to CASSLVGGGYTEAFF.

The chain uses TRBV7-9 and TRBJ2-7; D not resolved. CDR3 size: 14 residues. Germline CDR1 is SEHNR and CDR2 is FQNEAQ (reference sequence). The V and J ends lost 1 base and 1 base respectively, with 8 bases between them. The CDR3 DNA reads as TGTGCCAGCAGCTTAGGGGCGGATTCCTACGAGCAGTACTTC. Translating gives CASSLGADSYEQYF.

This clonotype has just one count. The chain carries TRBV20-1 and TRBJ2-7; TRBD2 is a possible D gene (6 bases). CDR1 is DFQATT and CDR2 is SNEGSKA in the germline V gene (reference sequence). This CDR3 region has 12 residues. With 3 bases removed from V and 3 bases from J, the gap between germline ends came to 9 bases. CDR3 nucleotides: TGCAGTGCTAGCCCCGGGGGCTACGAGCAGTACTTC. This codes for CSASPGGYEQYF.

The rearrangement joins TRBV25-1 to TRBJ1-1; no firm D call. V lost 7 bases, J lost 3 bases, and 12 bases lay in between. Per the germline V gene, CDR1 is MGHDK and CDR2 is SYGVNS. The CDR3 is 13 amino acids. CDR3 residues: CASKGGVDTEAFF. CDR3 bases: TGTGCCAGCAAAGGCGGGGTAGACACTGAAGCTTTCTTT.

The rearrangement uses TRBV5-4 and TRBJ2-6; D possibly corresponds to TRBD1 (5 bases). Trimming left V 1 base short and J 2 bases short, with 7 bases between. The germline CDR1 and CDR2 sequences are SGHNT and YYREEE (reference sequence). The length of the CDR3 is 15 residues. This chain's CDR3 is CASSLPGTGANVLTF. The CDR3 bases are TGTGCCAGCAGCTTGCCAGGGACTGGGGCCAACGTCCTGACTTTC.

The V and J genes are TRBV7-3 and TRBJ2-1, with D tentatively TRBD1 (5 bases). CDR3 size: 13 residues. Deletions cut 3 bases from V and 5 bases from J, with 8 bases between. CDR1 is SGHTA, CDR2 FQGTGA, per germline. CDR3 region: CASSLDKHNEQFF. Here the CDR3 DNA reads TGTGCCAGCAGCTTGGACAAGCACAATGAGCAGTTCTTC.

The gene calls are TRBV6-1 and TRBJ2-3; D call uncertain. The CDR3 is 14 residues long. Trimming stripped 6 bases from V and 0 bases from J, with 10 bases between. Germline V gene sequence: CDR1 MNHNS, CDR2 SASEGT. CDR3 protein: CASRLSGSTDTQYF. The CDR3 DNA sequence: TGTGCCAGCAGGCTCTCCGGAAGCACAGATACGCAGTATTTT.

The chain is built from TRBV20-1 and TRBJ2-1, with D hard to call. The germline CDR1 and CDR2 sequences are DFQATT and SNEGSKA (reference sequence). The CDR3 has 13 residues. The germline V and J ends were trimmed by 8 bases and 7 bases, with 18 bases remaining between them. CDR3 coding DNA: TGCAGTACCCTCAAACGGGCTGAAAATGAGCAGTTCTTC. Its protein is CSTLKRAENEQFF.